The 9 T cell receptor beta chains below were found in one sample sequenced in a study of beta chain features in type 1 diabetes. Sequenced material consisted of expressed TCRB transcripts (all of the isolated RNA was reverse transcribed). Data came from immunoSEQ multiplex PCR; TCRdb stores just in-frame clones and leaves some out. The table has about 240,000 clones, 27% seen once. Source material: central memory CD4+ T cells from blood. Every receptor here comes from a man between 25 and 39 years old in good health.

The chain recombines TRBV7-9 with TRBJ1-5; perhaps TRBD1 as D (6 bases). This CDR3 comprises 15 residues. V was clipped by 1 base and J by 0 bases, with 7 bases between them. From germline, CDR1 is SEHNR and CDR2 FQNEAQ (reference sequence). The chain's CDR3 is CASSLGDNSNQPQHF. Written as DNA, the CDR3 is TGTGCCAGCAGCTTAGGGGACAATAGCAATCAGCCCCAGCATTTT.

This clone was recorded a few times. The gene calls are TRBV30 and TRBJ1-2; TRBD1 matches 7 bases. CDR1 GTSNPN and CDR2 SVGIG come from the germline V gene (reference sequence). The V gene end was trimmed by 2 bases and the J gene end by 4 bases; junction bases not matched to a gene: 10. This CDR3 has 15 residues. The CDR3 reads CAWSSFGQAGYGYTF. The CDR3 DNA sequence: TGTGCCTGGAGTTCCTTTGGACAGGCAGGCTATGGCTACACCTTC.

V gene TRBV30 combines with J gene TRBJ2-5; the match to TRBD1 covers 10 bases. V lost 6 bases and J lost 2; bases outside the gene matches: 3. Germline V gives CDR1 GTSNPN, CDR2 SVGIG (reference sequence). The length of the CDR3 is 13 residues. The CDR3 DNA sequence: TGTGCCTGCGACAGGGGGCGTCAAGAGACCCAGTACTTC. Protein sequence: CACDRGRQETQYF.

This clone was seen only a few times. The V and J genes are TRBV30 and TRBJ2-1, with TRBD2 identical over 9 bases. CDR3 length equals 15 residues. V trimming: 3 bases; J trimming: 6 bases; junction bases outside the gene matches: 9. Germline CDR1 and CDR2: GTSNPN and SVGIG (reference sequence). CDR3 protein: CAWRGTSLGRNEQFF. The DNA of the CDR3 is TGTGCCTGGAGGGGGACTAGCCTCGGCCGCAATGAGCAGTTCTTC.

The gene calls are TRBV7-9 and TRBJ2-3; D might be TRBD2 (5 bases). The germline V gene encodes CDR1 SEHNR and CDR2 FQNEAQ (reference sequence). The CDR3 has 16 amino acids. Deletions cut 5 bases from V and 1 base from J, with 16 bases between. DNA for the CDR3: TGTGCCAGCAGCCTCAGGACTGGAACTGGCACAGATACGCAGTATTTT. It encodes CASSLRTGTGTDTQYF.

In its sample, this clone was seen a few times. V usage is TRBV7-2 and J usage is TRBJ2-5; TRBD1 might be the D (6 bases). Trimming removed 1 base from V and 2 bases from J, with 8 bases in between. CDR1 is SGHTA and CDR2 is FQGNSA in the germline V gene. This CDR3 is built from 14 residues. CDR3 region: CASSLGGRQETQYF. DNA of the CDR3: TGTGCCAGCAGCTTAGGGGGGCGACAAGAGACCCAGTACTTC.

The V and J genes are TRBV11-2 and TRBJ2-6; 8 bases map to TRBD1. The CDR3 covers 18 residues. Germline V CDR1 and CDR2: SGHAT, FQNNGV. The V segment lost 2 bases and the J segment 0 bases; nucleotides outside the gene matches: 6. The CDR3 is CASSLSWTGTSGANVLTF. CDR3 coding DNA: TGTGCCAGCAGCTTATCCTGGACAGGGACCTCTGGGGCCAACGTCCTGACTTTC.

This rearrangement joins TRBV7-2 to TRBJ2-3; unclear D gene. This CDR3 contains 14 residues. The V and J ends lost 5 bases and 4 bases respectively, with 13 bases between them. CDR1 is SGHTA, CDR2 FQGNSA, per germline. The CDR3 region has the DNA TGTGCCAGCAGCCCCAATTTCGGTCCAGATACGCAGTATTTT. It specifies CASSPNFGPDTQYF.

The V call is TRBV5-1, the J call TRBJ2-2; 8 bases agree with TRBD1. The V gene end was trimmed by 0 bases and the J gene end by 4 bases; junction bases not matched to a gene: 5. The germline V gene has CDR1 SGHRS and CDR2 YFSETQ. The CDR3 is 16 residues long. Here the CDR3 DNA reads TGCGCCAGCAGCTTGGGAGACAGGGGAGGCACCGGGGAGCTGTTTTTT. It yields the protein CASSLGDRGGTGELFF.